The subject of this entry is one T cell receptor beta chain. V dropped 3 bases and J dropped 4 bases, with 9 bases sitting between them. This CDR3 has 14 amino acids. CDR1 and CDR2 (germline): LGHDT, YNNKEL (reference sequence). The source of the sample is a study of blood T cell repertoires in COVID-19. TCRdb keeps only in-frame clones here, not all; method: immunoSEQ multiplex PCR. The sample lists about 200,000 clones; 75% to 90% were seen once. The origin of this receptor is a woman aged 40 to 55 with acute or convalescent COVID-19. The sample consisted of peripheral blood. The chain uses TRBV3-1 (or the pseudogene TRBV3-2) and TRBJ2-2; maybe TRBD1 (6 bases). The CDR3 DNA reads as TGTGCCAGCAGCCACCTACAGGGCACCGGGGAGCTGTTTTTT. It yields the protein CASSHLQGTGELFF.